Shown below are 9 T cell receptor beta chains from a single sample sequenced in a study of OX40 agonist ivuxolimab in advanced cancers. Here immunoSEQ multiplex PCR was the method, and the copy in TCRdb shows in-frame clones only, minus some. The sample has roughly 81,000 clones, 80% to 90% seen once; the top ten hold around 5.5%. The material was CD4+ or CD8+ T cells sorted from blood, obtained in a trial of the OX40 agonist ivuxolimab. The receptors were gathered from an adult with an advanced solid tumor such as melanoma, head and neck, liver or kidney cancer.

The V and J genes are TRBV11-2 and TRBJ2-1, with 7 nucleotides matching TRBD2. Germline CDR1 and CDR2: SGHAT and FQNNGV. CDR3 length equals 13 residues. V shed 2 bases, J shed 10 bases, and the junction held 5 bases outside the gene matches. The chain's CDR3 is CASSLRAGVEQFF. The CDR3 bases are TGTGCCAGCAGCTTAAGGGCGGGGGTCGAGCAGTTCTTC.

In its sample, this clone was seen a few times. The chain employs TRBV2 and TRBJ1-1; the D is unclear. Germline CDR1 reads SNHLY; CDR2 reads FYNNEI. V was clipped by 4 bases and J by 6 bases, with 9 bases between them. The CDR3 has 12 residues. The CDR3 spells CASSAQSAEAFF. The CDR3 coding sequence is TGTGCCAGCAGTGCCCAATCAGCTGAAGCTTTCTTT.

The J gene is TRBJ2-7, the V gene TRBV6-7, with 14 bases that match TRBD2. TRBV6-7 is treated as an ORF (open reading frame) with a function not yet certain. The ends lost 5 bases at V and 0 bases at J; junction bases unmatched: 3. The CDR3 is 16 amino acids. Here the CDR3 reads CASSGTSGGSSYEQYF. The DNA of the CDR3 is TGTGCCAGCAGTGGGACTAGCGGGGGCAGCTCCTACGAGCAGTACTTC.

This chain links TRBV7-9 with TRBJ1-3; D is unclear. Germline V gives CDR1 SEHNR, CDR2 FQNEAQ (reference sequence). The CDR3 is made up of 14 amino acids. The germline V and J ends were trimmed by 1 base and 6 bases, with 10 bases remaining between them. The CDR3 is CASSLVFGENTIYF. The CDR3 DNA follows: TGTGCCAGCAGCTTAGTCTTTGGAGAAAACACCATATATTTT. Full variable domain (rest looked up from reference TRBV7-9 and TRBJ1-3): DTGVSQNPRHKITKRGQNVTFRCDPISEHNRLYWYRQTLGQGPEFLTYFQNEAQLEKSRLLSDRFSAERPKGSFSTLEIQRTEQGDSAMYLCASSLVFGENTIYFGEGSWLTVV.

DNA of the CDR3: TGTGCCAGCAGCCCGGACAGGGGGCATGGGACTGAAGCTTTCTTT. Translation gives CASSPDRGHGTEAFF. The chain uses TRBV5-2 and TRBJ1-1; the tabulated D call, TRBD1, remains unverified against the DNA. TRBV5-2 is designated a pseudogene. This CDR3 is 15 amino acids long.

V and J are TRBV4-2 and TRBJ1-2, with TRBD1 matching 7 bases. This CDR3 is 15 amino acids long. The J segment lost 0 bases and the V segment lost 6 bases, leaving 7 bases of the junction unmatched. The germline gives CDR1 LGHNA, CDR2 YNFKEQ. CDR3 sequence (DNA): TGTGCCAGCAGACTAGGGACAGTGACTAACTATGGCTACACCTTC. Amino acids: CASRLGTVTNYGYTF.

The chain carries TRBV7-2 and TRBJ1-6, with D possibly TRBD1 on 5 matching bases. The CDR3 sequence is 15 residues long. Germline CDR1 and CDR2: SGHTA and FQGNSA. Trimming took 4 bases from V and 1 from J, leaving 8 bases between them. This CDR3 reads CASSSSGSYNSPLHF. DNA of the CDR3: TGTGCCAGCAGCTCGTCAGGGTCCTATAATTCACCCCTCCACTTT.

The V gene is TRBV4-3, the J gene TRBJ1-1; D remains ambiguous. V lost 1 base and J lost 5, with 11 bases in between. The germline CDR1 and CDR2 sequences are LGHNA and YSLEER. The CDR3 runs to 14 residues. DNA of the CDR3: TGCGCCAGCAGCCAAGGGGTGCGGGGAACTGAAGCTTTCTTT. Protein: CASSQGVRGTEAFF.

This clone was seen only once. The rearrangement links TRBV2 to TRBJ2-2; 7 bases agree with TRBD2. The CDR3 spans 15 residues. Trimming at V came to 2 bases and at J to 6 bases, leaving 6 bases not matched to a gene. Germline-derived CDR1 and CDR2 are SNHLY and FYNNEI. CDR3 loop: CASSEWLAVAGELFF. CDR3 bases: TGTGCCAGCAGTGAATGGCTAGCGGTGGCCGGGGAGCTGTTTTTT.